This T cell receptor (beta chain) was found in a study of regulatory T cells in long-lasting Graves disease. Indicated time point: newly diagnosed GD, antithyroid drugs for less than 3 months. From RNA extracted from PBMCs, the TCR library was made. This clonotype was counted between two and nine times. Building of the TCR beta libraries involved iRepertoire HTBI primers and Arm-PCR of CDR3 regions. Using its own MiXCR run on the multiplex PCR reads, TCRdb lists one record per CDR3 protein. Of 510,000 or so distinct CDR3 sequences in the sample, more than 10% are singletons; the top ten hold approximately 9%. The same data also contributed to another study, on T cells in Graves' hyperthyroidism and ophthalmopathy. That report adds: The primer set for the first-round RT-PCR of the TCR CDR3 was HTBI. Progression to ophthalmopathy was predicted a median of roughly 6.8 months early.

The source of this sequence is a woman aged 30 to 39 with Graves disease. Source: peripheral blood mononuclear cells (PBMCs), taken at new diagnosis, from a patient treated with antithyroid drugs.

CDR3 region: CASSLGAHLQETQYF. The CDR3 coding sequence is TGTGCCAGCAGCTTAGGGGCACACCTCCAAGAGACCCAGTACTTC. This chain uses TRBV7-9 with TRBJ2-5, with D uncertain. The germline V and J ends were trimmed by 1 base and 1 base, with 10 bases remaining between them. Looked up from germline, CDR1 is SEHNR and CDR2 is FQNEAQ (reference sequence). CDR3 length equals 15 residues.